This TCR beta chain was recovered during a study of OX40 agonist ivuxolimab in advanced cancers. Looking at the study overall: Partial responses were achieved by three patients, one with hepatocellular carcinoma and two with cutaneous melanoma. Study findings and constraints: Part of the nonresponder group also had normalized T-cell clonal expansion that was low.

This CDR3 region has 16 residues. V lost 5 bases, J lost 5 bases, and 7 bases stayed unmatched. Germline CDR1 PRHDT, CDR2 FYEKMQ (reference sequence). TCRdb's copy holds only in-frame clones and misses some; the assay was immunoSEQ multiplex PCR. The sample consists of tens of thousands of clones, roughly 80% of them appearing once. This clone was counted between two and nine times. Its target is unknown. This sequence was found in an adult with an advanced solid tumor such as melanoma, head and neck, liver or kidney cancer. Material: CD4+ or CD8+ T cells sorted from blood, obtained in a trial of the OX40 agonist ivuxolimab. The V gene is TRBV13, the J gene TRBJ2-5; 14 bases fit TRBD2. CDR3 in DNA: TGTGCCAGCAGCGAACCCCGACTAGCGGGGGGGGAGACCCAGTACTTC. This sequence encodes CASSEPRLAGGETQYF.